The clone carrying this T cell receptor (beta chain) is judged medium-sized (0.01 to 0.1%). The data stem from a study of spatial heterogeneity in lung cancer. Time point indicated: sample taken at primary tumor resection. Sequencing covered unsorted whole RNA taken from tumor, nontumor lung or frozen PBMC. A single record per CDR3 protein comes from TCRdb applying MiXCR to the 5' RACE reads. The sample contains about 10,000 distinct CDR3 sequences, 4.5% to 7% of which appear only once. This CDR3 comprises 14 residues. Trimming stripped 6 bases from V and 4 bases from J, with 18 bases between. In germline, CDR1 is SQVTM, CDR2 ANQGSEA.

Sample: PBMCs, taken at surgery. This rearrangement joins TRBV29-1 to TRBJ1-1; D is unresolved. This receptor was taken from a male donor with early-stage non-small cell lung cancer. The CDR3 loop is CSVPLRERSTEAFF. The CDR3 nucleotides are TGCAGCGTCCCGTTGAGGGAGAGGAGCACTGAAGCTTTCTTT. Looking up the rest from reference TRBV29-1 and TRBJ1-1 gives the full variable domain: SAVISQKPSRDICQRGTSLTIQCQVDSQVTMMFWYRQQPGQSLTLIATANQGSEATYESGFVIDKFPISRPNLTFSTLTVSNMSPEDSSIYLCSVPLRERSTEAFFGQGTRLTVV.